These 14 T cell receptor beta chains were all obtained from the same sample, sequenced in a study of blood T cell repertoires in COVID-19. Sequenced by immunoSEQ multiplex PCR; TCRdb stores in-frame clones only, minus some. The sample records 100,000 or so clones, roughly 87% being singletons. Sequencing was performed on peripheral blood. The receptor source for this set is a woman aged 50 to 60 with COVID-19, enrolled during active disease.

This rearrangement joins TRBV12-3 or TRBV12-4 to TRBJ1-2; D remains unclear. The V end lost 6 bases, the J end lost 4 bases, and 9 bases lay between the germline ends. This CDR3 is built from 12 residues. The CDR3 DNA is TGTGCCAGCAGCTTTTCCTTCTATGGCTACACCTTC. Its translation: CASSFSFYGYTF.

The chain is built from TRBV6-5 and TRBJ1-5; D unclear. The germline gives CDR1 MNHEY, CDR2 SVGAGI. The V end was cut by 0 bases, the J end by 0 bases, with 9 bases between. This CDR3 has 16 residues. CDR3: CASSYSAAASNQPQHF. The CDR3 nucleotides read TGTGCCAGCAGTTACTCGGCGGCCGCTAGCAATCAGCCCCAGCATTTT.

This clone has a handful of counts. The chain links TRBV3-1 (or the pseudogene TRBV3-2) to TRBJ2-2, with TRBD2 matching over 10 bases. The CDR3 is 15 residues long. The junction had 3 bases not matched to a gene; V was cut back by 5 bases and J by 3 bases. Per germline, CDR1 LGHDT and CDR2 YNNKEL (reference sequence). CDR3 nucleotides: TGTGCCAGCAGCAGGACTAGCGGTTACACCGGGGAGCTGTTTTTT. Its translation is CASSRTSGYTGELFF.

This clone was seen more than once but under ten times. This chain connects TRBV9 to TRBJ1-6; 7 bases are shared with TRBD1. This CDR3 is 16 amino acids long. Looked up from germline, CDR1 is SGDLS and CDR2 is YYNGEE. The V gene end was trimmed by 0 bases and the J gene end by 4 bases; junction bases not matched to a gene: 4. CDR3 region: CASSVDRGQYNSPLHF. CDR3 in DNA: TGTGCCAGCAGCGTAGATAGGGGACAGTATAATTCACCCCTCCACTTT.

The chain combines TRBV5-4 with TRBJ2-7, with D possibly matching TRBD1 (6 bases). Germline CDR1 and CDR2: SGHNT and YYREEE (reference sequence). The length of the CDR3 is 14 residues. V gave up 1 base and J gave up 3 bases, with 11 bases separating them. In DNA, the CDR3 is TGTGCCAGCAGCTTGCCGAACAGGGACTACGAGCAGTACTTC. As protein: CASSLPNRDYEQYF.

The chain employs TRBV24-1 and TRBJ2-3; TRBD2 aligns across 8 bases. The J segment lost 2 bases and the V segment lost 0 bases, leaving 3 bases of the junction unmatched. This CDR3 contains 16 residues. Germline V gene data show CDR1 as KGHDR and CDR2 as SFDVKD. CDR3: CATSDLGGGTTDTQYF. DNA for the CDR3: TGTGCCACCAGTGATTTGGGCGGGGGGACCACAGATACGCAGTATTTT.

The rearrangement joins TRBV18 to TRBJ1-3, with 9 positions matching TRBD1. Germline V gene lookup returns CDR1 KGHSH and CDR2 LQKENI. The CDR3 contains 16 residues. V trimming: 4 bases; J trimming: 0 bases; junction bases outside the gene matches: 4. The CDR3 here is CASSQGQGSSGNTIYF. Written as DNA, the CDR3 is TGTGCCAGCTCACAGGGACAGGGAAGCTCTGGAAACACCATATATTTT.

This clone has a single count. The chain links TRBV4-1 to TRBJ2-7, with 8 positions matching TRBD1. Losses at the gene ends were 0 bases for V and 1 base for J; bases not matched to a gene: 2. CDR3 length: 15 amino acids. Germline V gene lookup returns CDR1 MGHRA and CDR2 YSYEKL. For the CDR3, the DNA is TGCGCCAGCAGCCAAGATCGGGACAGGTCCTACGAGCAGTACTTC. Its protein is CASSQDRDRSYEQYF.

This rearrangement joins TRBV7-2 to TRBJ1-2; D gene unclear. This CDR3 has 16 residues. The germline V gene has CDR1 SGHTA and CDR2 FQGNSA. Trimming shortened V by 1 base and J by 4 bases, and 16 bases separated the two germline ends. CDR3 sequence reads: CASSLVIDAGTYGYTF. DNA for the CDR3: TGTGCCAGCAGCTTAGTGATTGACGCAGGAACCTATGGCTACACCTTC.

The chain links TRBV14 to TRBJ1-1; D remains unclear. The germline V and J ends were trimmed by 5 bases and 1 base, with 8 bases remaining between them. In germline, CDR1 is SGHDN, CDR2 FVKESK. The CDR3 sequence is 13 residues long. CDR3 loop: CASSFGANTEAFF. The DNA of the CDR3 is TGTGCCAGCAGCTTCGGAGCGAACACTGAAGCTTTCTTT.

The chain couples TRBV10-3 to TRBJ2-7, with D perhaps matching TRBD1 (6 bases). The CDR3 extends over 14 amino acids. The ends were cut back, 2 bases at V and 7 bases at J, with 15 bases in the middle. Per the germline V gene, CDR1 is ENHRY and CDR2 is SYGVKD. The CDR3 spells CAISEVTGFGEQYF. The DNA of the CDR3 is TGTGCCATCAGTGAGGTTACAGGGTTCGGTGAGCAGTACTTC.

The chain combines TRBV10-3 with TRBJ1-4; 9 positions match TRBD1. The V and J ends lost 4 bases and 4 bases, in that order; junction bases with no gene match: 4. CDR1 is ENHRY and CDR2 is SYGVKD in the germline V gene. The CDR3 sequence is 15 residues long. The CDR3 loop is CAISGTGQGNEKLFF. DNA of the CDR3: TGTGCCATCAGTGGTACGGGACAGGGTAATGAAAAACTGTTTTTT.

The chain uses TRBV7-6 and TRBJ2-7, with TRBD1 matching over 10 bases. Germline V lookup: CDR1 SGHVS, CDR2 FNYEAQ. Trimming removed 0 bases from V and 3 bases from J; junction bases left unmatched: 8. The CDR3 sequence is 17 residues long. Here the CDR3 reads CASSLAGGQGPFYEQYF. CDR3 DNA: TGTGCCAGCAGCTTAGCGGGGGGACAGGGGCCATTCTACGAGCAGTACTTC.

This clone was detected only once. This chain connects TRBV4-3 to TRBJ2-1; possibly TRBD2 for D (7 bases). CDR1 is LGHNA and CDR2 is YSLEER in the germline V gene. Trimming left V 4 bases short and J 7 bases short, with 14 bases between. This CDR3 region has 14 residues. Written as DNA, the CDR3 is TGCGCCAGCAGCCCTAGGGGGGGGGTTAATGAGCAGTTCTTC. The encoded protein is CASSPRGGVNEQFF.